What follows are 17 T cell receptor beta chains derived from one specimen sequenced in a study of radiotherapy plus CTLA-4 blockade in lung cancer. TCRdb keeps only in-frame clones here, not all; method: immunoSEQ multiplex PCR. The sample holds about 94,000 clones, roughly four fifths seen once. The material was peripheral blood, obtained from a patient treated with radiotherapy plus ipilimumab. The origin of the receptors is a human donor with non-small cell lung cancer that progressed on radiotherapy plus ipilimumab.

The chain uses TRBV5-1 and TRBJ1-3, with TRBD1 matching 10 bases. V trimming: 4 bases; J trimming: 8 bases; junction bases outside the gene matches: 6. Germline lookup yields CDR1 SGHRS and CDR2 YFSETQ. CDR3 length: 14 residues. The chain's CDR3 is CASSIGQGEDTIYF. The CDR3 DNA reads as TGCGCCAGCAGCATAGGACAGGGGGAAGACACCATATATTTT. The full variable domain, completed using reference TRBV5-1 and TRBJ1-3, is KAGVTQTPRYLIKTRGQQVTLSCSPISGHRSVSWYQQTPGQGLQFLFEYFSETQRNKGNFPGRFSGRQFSNSRSEMNVSTLELGDSALYLCASSIGQGEDTIYFGEGSWLTVV.

The chain combines TRBV9 with TRBJ2-1, with D perhaps being TRBD1 or TRBD2 (5 bases each). V was clipped by 0 bases and J by 6 bases, with 13 bases between them. The CDR3 is 15 amino acids. The V gene's germline CDR1 is SGDLS and CDR2 YYNGEE. The CDR3 nucleotides are TGTGCCAGCAGCGTAGCGCCGGGACCCCCCAATGAGCAGTTCTTC. Its protein product is CASSVAPGPPNEQFF.

The rearrangement joins TRBV4-2 to TRBJ1-5, with a tentative D call TRBD1 (6 bases). V lost 0 bases, J lost 1 base, and 7 bases lay in between. CDR1 and CDR2 (germline): LGHNA, YNFKEQ. The CDR3 runs 15 residues. CDR3 sequence reads: CASSQEGGSNQPQHF. The CDR3 DNA reads as TGTGCCAGCAGCCAAGAAGGGGGGAGCAATCAGCCCCAGCATTTT.

The J gene is TRBJ2-3, the V gene TRBV11-2; 9 bases are shared with TRBD2. This CDR3 spans 14 amino acids. The V segment lost 5 bases and the J segment 5 bases; nucleotides outside the gene matches: 5. The germline V gene has CDR1 SGHAT and CDR2 FQNNGV. DNA of the CDR3: TGTGCCAGCAGCGGGCTAGCGGGAAGAGATACGCAGTATTTT. The encoded protein is CASSGLAGRDTQYF.

The chain has TRBV15 and TRBJ2-3; no firm D call. CDR3 length: 16 residues. The V gene's germline CDR1 is LNHNV and CDR2 YYDKDF (reference sequence). Trimming removed 0 bases at V and 0 bases at J, with 10 bases between. CDR3 nucleotides: TGTGCCACCAGCAGAGATCACGGGTTTAGCACAGATACGCAGTATTTT. It specifies CATSRDHGFSTDTQYF.

The chain combines TRBV7-2 with TRBJ2-5; D possibly corresponds to TRBD2 (6 bases). Germline CDR1 reads SGHTA; CDR2 reads FQGNSA. This CDR3 has 16 amino acids. The ends were cut back, 8 bases at V and 3 bases at J, with 22 bases in the middle. The CDR3 DNA follows: TGTGCCAGCTCCCATGGGGGGTGGGGTTTCGAAGAGACCCAGTACTTC. Its protein product is CASSHGGWGFEETQYF.

The chain joins TRBV2 to TRBJ2-7; D is uncertain. The CDR3 totals 12 residues. V was cut by 6 bases and J by 0 bases, with 6 bases left in between. CDR1 SNHLY and CDR2 FYNNEI come from the germline V gene. The CDR3 sequence: CASRSLSYEQYF. CDR3 nucleotide sequence: TGTGCCAGCAGAAGCCTCTCCTACGAGCAGTACTTC.

CDR3: CASRGGQSNEKLFF. CDR3 DNA sequence: TGTGCCAGCAGGGGGGGGCAGTCTAATGAAAAACTGTTTTTT. The chain employs TRBV6-1 and TRBJ1-4, with D possibly TRBD1 on 6 matching bases. This CDR3 region has 14 residues. CDR1 is MNHNS, CDR2 SASEGT, per germline. Between the trimmed V and J ends, which lost 6 bases and 3 bases, there was a span of 11 bases.

The V gene is TRBV28, the J gene TRBJ1-5; D is perhaps TRBD1 (5 bases). The germline gives CDR1 MDHEN, CDR2 SYDVKM. The length of the CDR3 is 12 residues. V lost 2 bases and J lost 7, with 6 bases in between. In nucleotides, the CDR3 is TGTGCCAGCAGTTTACAGGGACAGCCCCAGCATTTT. Its translation: CASSLQGQPQHF. The full variable domain, completed using reference TRBV28 and TRBJ1-5, is DVKVTQSSRYLVKRTGEKVFLECVQDMDHENMFWYRQDPGLGLRLIYFSYDVKMKEKGDIPEGYSVSREKKERFSLILESASTNQTSMYLCASSLQGQPQHFGDGTRLSIL.

This clone was detected only once. The genes are TRBV14 and TRBJ2-1, with D possibly TRBD2 on 5 matching bases. The CDR3 has 16 amino acids. V lost 4 bases and J lost 0, with 13 bases in between. Looked up from germline, CDR1 is SGHDN and CDR2 is FVKESK. The CDR3 region has the DNA TGTGCCAGCAGCCCAATAGCGCGTAGCTCCTACAATGAGCAGTTCTTC. Its protein is CASSPIARSSYNEQFF. The complete variable domain, with remaining parts taken from reference TRBV14 and TRBJ2-1, reads EAGVTQFPSHSVIEKGQTVTLRCDPISGHDNLYWYRRVMGKEIKFLLHFVKESKQDESGMPNNRFLAERTGGTYSTLKVQPAELEDSGVYFCASSPIARSSYNEQFFGPGTRLTVL.

DNA for the CDR3: TGTGCCAGTTCTGACAGACAAGAGACCCAGTACTTC. The encoded protein is CASSDRQETQYF. V is TRBV19 and J is TRBJ2-5; weak D call: TRBD1 (5 bases). The CDR3 spans 12 residues. The V gene's germline CDR1 is LNHDA and CDR2 SQIVND (reference sequence). Trimming took 8 bases from V and 2 from J, leaving 9 bases between them.

This clone was counted only a few times. The chain has TRBV5-1 and TRBJ2-1; tentatively, D is TRBD1 (6 bases). V was cut by 5 bases and J by 10 bases, with 13 bases left in between. There are 12 residues in the CDR3. The germline CDR1 and CDR2 sequences are SGHRS and YFSETQ. CDR3 region: CASSPNGQEQFF. CDR3 bases: TGCGCCAGCAGTCCGAACGGACAGGAGCAGTTCTTC.

The rearrangement uses TRBV7-8 and TRBJ2-5; 9 positions agree with TRBD2. V lost 0 bases, J lost 2 bases, and 4 bases stayed unmatched. From germline, CDR1 is SGHVS and CDR2 FQNEAQ. This CDR3 contains 16 residues. The DNA for the CDR3 is TGTGCCAGCAGCTTAGCCGGGCTAGCGGGGCAAGAGACCCAGTACTTC. Residues: CASSLAGLAGQETQYF. The full variable domain, rest sourced from reference TRBV7-8 and TRBJ2-5, is GAGVSQSPRYKVAKRGQDVALRCDPISGHVSLFWYQQALGQGPEFLTYFQNEAQLDKSGLPSDRFFAERPEGSVSTLKIQRTQQEDSAVYLCASSLAGLAGQETQYFGPGTRLLVL.

V is TRBV7-2 and J is TRBJ2-3; D is possibly TRBD2 (6 bases). Germline values: CDR1 SGHTA, CDR2 FQGNSA. V dropped 5 bases and J dropped 0 bases, with 12 bases sitting between them. The CDR3 consists of 15 residues. The chain's CDR3 is CASSPGTLSTDTQYF. As DNA, the CDR3 is TGTGCCAGCAGCCCCGGGACTCTTAGCACAGATACGCAGTATTTT.

For the CDR3, the DNA is TGTGCCAGCAGTTTACCCGGGGTGGGACGTAGGCAGCCCCAGCATTTT. It specifies CASSLPGVGRRQPQHF. The chain carries TRBV28 and TRBJ1-5; a possible D gene is TRBD1 (5 bases). CDR3 length equals 16 residues. V was trimmed by 2 bases and J by 7 bases, leaving 18 bases between them. Germline V gives CDR1 MDHEN, CDR2 SYDVKM.

The chain recombines TRBV7-9 with TRBJ1-5; 8 bases map to TRBD1. This CDR3 comprises 14 residues. Germline CDR1 reads SEHNR; CDR2 reads FQNEAQ (reference sequence). V was pared by 6 bases and J by 7 bases, with 8 bases of the junction left unmatched. The CDR3 region is CASRSTGAGQPQHF. CDR3 DNA sequence: TGTGCCAGCAGATCGACAGGGGCGGGGCAGCCCCAGCATTTT.

This clone is a singleton in its sample. V gene TRBV2 combines with J gene TRBJ2-1; D not certain. The CDR3 runs 16 residues. V was trimmed by 6 bases and J by 0 bases, leaving 15 bases between them. In germline, CDR1 is SNHLY, CDR2 FYNNEI. The CDR3 DNA follows: TGTGCCAGCAGGGGGTCACGAGATAGCTCCTACAATGAGCAGTTCTTC. Its translation: CASRGSRDSSYNEQFF.